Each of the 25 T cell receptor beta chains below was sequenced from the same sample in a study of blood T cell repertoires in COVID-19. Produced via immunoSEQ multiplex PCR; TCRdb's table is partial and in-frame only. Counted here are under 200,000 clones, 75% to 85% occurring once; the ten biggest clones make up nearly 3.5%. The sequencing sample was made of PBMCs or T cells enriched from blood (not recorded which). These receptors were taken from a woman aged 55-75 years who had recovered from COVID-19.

The CDR3 spells CASSDPAEETQYF. The CDR3 DNA reads as TGTGCCAGCAGTGACCCTGCGGAGGAGACCCAGTACTTC. The chain links TRBV25-1 to TRBJ2-5; D is ambiguous. CDR3 size: 13 residues. Per the germline V gene, CDR1 is MGHDK and CDR2 is SYGVNS. Trimming took 3 bases from V and 5 from J, leaving 10 bases between them.

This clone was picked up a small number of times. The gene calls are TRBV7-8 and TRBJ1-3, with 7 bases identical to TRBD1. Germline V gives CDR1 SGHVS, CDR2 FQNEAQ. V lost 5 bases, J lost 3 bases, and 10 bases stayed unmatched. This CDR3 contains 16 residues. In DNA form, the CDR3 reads TGTGCCAGCAGCCTAAGCGGACAGGTAGTTGGAAACACCATATATTTT. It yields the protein CASSLSGQVVGNTIYF.

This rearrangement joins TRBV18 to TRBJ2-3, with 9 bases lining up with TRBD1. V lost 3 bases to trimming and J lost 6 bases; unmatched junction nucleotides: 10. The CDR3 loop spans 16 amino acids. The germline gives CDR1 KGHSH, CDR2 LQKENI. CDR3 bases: TGTGCCAGCTCACCGTACGACAGGGGGGTGATGGATACGCAGTATTTT. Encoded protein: CASSPYDRGVMDTQYF. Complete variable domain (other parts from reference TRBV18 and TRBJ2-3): NAGVMQNPRHLVRRRGQEARLRCSPMKGHSHVYWYRQLPEEGLKFMVYLQKENIIDESGMPKERFSAEFPKEGPSILRIQQVVRGDSAAYFCASSPYDRGVMDTQYFGPGTRLTVL.

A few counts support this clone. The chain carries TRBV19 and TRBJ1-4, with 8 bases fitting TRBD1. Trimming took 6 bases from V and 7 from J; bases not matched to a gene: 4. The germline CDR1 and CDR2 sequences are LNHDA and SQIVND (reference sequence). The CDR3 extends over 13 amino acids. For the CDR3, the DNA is TGTGCCAGTAGAGGACAGGGATTTGAAAAACTGTTTTTT. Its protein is CASRGQGFEKLFF. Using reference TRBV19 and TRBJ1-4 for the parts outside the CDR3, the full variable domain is DGGITQSPKYLFRKEGQNVTLSCEQNLNHDAMYWYRQDPGQGLRLIYYSQIVNDFQKGDIAEGYSVSREKKESFPLTVTSAQKNPTAFYLCASRGQGFEKLFFGSGTQLSVL.

Here the CDR3 DNA reads TGTGCCAGCAGCGTGACACCGGAAAGGGGTGAGCAGTTCTTC. This gives the protein CASSVTPERGEQFF. This chain connects TRBV9 to TRBJ2-1, with D perhaps TRBD1 (5 bases). This CDR3 has 14 amino acids. The V end lost 2 bases, the J end lost 9 bases, and 15 bases lay between the germline ends. In germline, CDR1 is SGDLS, CDR2 YYNGEE. The full variable domain, rest sourced from reference TRBV9 and TRBJ2-1, is DSGVTQTPKHLITATGQRVTLRCSPRSGDLSVYWYQQSLDQGLQFLIQYYNGEERAKGNILERFSAQQFPDLHSELNLSSLELGDSALYFCASSVTPERGEQFFGPGTRLTVL.

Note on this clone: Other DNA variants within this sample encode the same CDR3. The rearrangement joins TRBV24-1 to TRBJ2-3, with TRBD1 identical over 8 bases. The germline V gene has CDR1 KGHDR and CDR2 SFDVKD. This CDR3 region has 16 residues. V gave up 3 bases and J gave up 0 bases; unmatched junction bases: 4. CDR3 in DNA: TGTGCCACCAGTGATCGGACAGGGACTAGCACAGATACGCAGTATTTT. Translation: CATSDRTGTSTDTQYF.

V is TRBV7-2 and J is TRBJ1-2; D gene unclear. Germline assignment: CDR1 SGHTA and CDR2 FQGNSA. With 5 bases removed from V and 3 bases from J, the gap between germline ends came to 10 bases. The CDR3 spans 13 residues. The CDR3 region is CASSPGSYYGYTF. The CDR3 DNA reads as TGTGCCAGCAGCCCGGGGAGTTACTATGGCTACACCTTC.

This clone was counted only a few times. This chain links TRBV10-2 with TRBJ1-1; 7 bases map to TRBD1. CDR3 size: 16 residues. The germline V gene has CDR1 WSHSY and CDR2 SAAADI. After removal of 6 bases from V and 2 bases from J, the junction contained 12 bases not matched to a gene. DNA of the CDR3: TGCGCCAGCAGCCACAACAAGGGACAGAGAAACACTGAAGCTTTCTTT. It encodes CASSHNKGQRNTEAFF.

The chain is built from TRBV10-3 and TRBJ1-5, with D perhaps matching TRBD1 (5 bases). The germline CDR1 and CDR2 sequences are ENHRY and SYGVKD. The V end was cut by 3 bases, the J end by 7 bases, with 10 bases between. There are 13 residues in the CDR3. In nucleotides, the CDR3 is TGTGCCATCAGTGACAGGGATCAACAGCCCCAGCATTTT. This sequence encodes CAISDRDQQPQHF.

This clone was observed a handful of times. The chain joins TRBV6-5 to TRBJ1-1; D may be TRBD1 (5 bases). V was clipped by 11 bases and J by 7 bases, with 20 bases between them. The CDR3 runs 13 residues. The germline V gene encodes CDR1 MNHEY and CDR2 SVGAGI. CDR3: CAVLPQGESEAFF. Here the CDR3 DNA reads TGTGCCGTATTACCTCAGGGCGAGAGTGAAGCTTTCTTT.

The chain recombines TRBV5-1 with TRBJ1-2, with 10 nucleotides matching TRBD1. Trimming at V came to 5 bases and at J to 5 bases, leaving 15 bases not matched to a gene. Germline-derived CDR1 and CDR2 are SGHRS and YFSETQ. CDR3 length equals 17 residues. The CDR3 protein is CASRPLMTGGLGYGYTF. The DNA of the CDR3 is TGCGCCAGCAGGCCCCTAATGACAGGGGGCCTAGGGTATGGCTACACCTTC.

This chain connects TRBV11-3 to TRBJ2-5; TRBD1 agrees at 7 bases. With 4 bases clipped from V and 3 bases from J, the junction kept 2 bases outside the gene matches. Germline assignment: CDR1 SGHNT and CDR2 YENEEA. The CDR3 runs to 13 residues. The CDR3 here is CASSSGTEETQYF. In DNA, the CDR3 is TGTGCCAGCAGCTCAGGGACAGAAGAGACCCAGTACTTC. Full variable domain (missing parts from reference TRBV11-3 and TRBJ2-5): EAGVVQSPRYKIIEKKQPVAFWCNPISGHNTLYWYLQNLGQGPELLIRYENEEAVDDSQLPKDRFSAERLKGVDSTLKIQPAELGDSAVYLCASSSGTEETQYFGPGTRLLVL.

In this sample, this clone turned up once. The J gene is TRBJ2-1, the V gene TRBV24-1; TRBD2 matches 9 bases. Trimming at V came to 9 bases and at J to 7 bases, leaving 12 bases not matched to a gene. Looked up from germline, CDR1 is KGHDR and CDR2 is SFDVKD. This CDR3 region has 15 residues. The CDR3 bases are TGTGCCACCTCCCTCCGGGCTAGCGGGGAGAATGAGCAGTTCTTC. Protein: CATSLRASGENEQFF.

CDR3 region: CASSEGASVNTEAFF. CDR3 nucleotide sequence: TGTGCCAGCAGCGAGGGGGCATCGGTGAACACTGAAGCTTTCTTT. The chain uses TRBV6-5 and TRBJ1-1; 7 nucleotides agree with TRBD1. The CDR3 spans 15 residues. J was trimmed by 0 bases and V by 6 bases; bases with no gene match: 7. Germline V gene sequence: CDR1 MNHEY, CDR2 SVGAGI.

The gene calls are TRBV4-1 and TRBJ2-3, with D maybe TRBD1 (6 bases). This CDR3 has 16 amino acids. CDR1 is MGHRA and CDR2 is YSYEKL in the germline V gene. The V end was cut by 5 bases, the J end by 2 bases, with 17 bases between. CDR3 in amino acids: CASSSRLTGYTDTQYF. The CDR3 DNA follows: TGCGCCAGCAGCTCCCGCCTTACAGGGTACACAGATACGCAGTATTTT.

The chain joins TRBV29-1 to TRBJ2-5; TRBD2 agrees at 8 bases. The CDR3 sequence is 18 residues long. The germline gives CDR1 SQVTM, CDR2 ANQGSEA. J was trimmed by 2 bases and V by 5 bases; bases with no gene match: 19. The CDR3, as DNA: TGCAGCGTTCGCCGAGTTAAGATAGCGGGGCGAATACAAGAGACCCAGTACTTC. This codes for CSVRRVKIAGRIQETQYF.

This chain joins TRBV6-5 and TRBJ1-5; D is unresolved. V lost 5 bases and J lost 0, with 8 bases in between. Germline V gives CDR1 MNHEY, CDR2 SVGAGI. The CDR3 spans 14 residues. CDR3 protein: CASSIFYSNQPQHF. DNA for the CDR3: TGTGCCAGCAGTATTTTTTATAGCAATCAGCCCCAGCATTTT.

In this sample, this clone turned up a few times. CDR3 nucleotides: TGTGCCTGGGCTGCTTGGGCACAGGCCTACGAGCAGTACTTC. It codes for CAWAAWAQAYEQYF. The chain carries TRBV30 and TRBJ2-7; possible D gene TRBD1, 5 bases. This CDR3 contains 14 residues. V was trimmed by 5 bases and J by 2 bases, leaving 16 bases between them. Germline V CDR1 and CDR2: GTSNPN, SVGIG (reference sequence).

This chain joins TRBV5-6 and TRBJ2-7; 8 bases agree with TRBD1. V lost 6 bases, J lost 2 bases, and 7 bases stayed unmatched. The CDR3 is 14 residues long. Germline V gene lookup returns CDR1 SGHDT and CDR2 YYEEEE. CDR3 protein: CASIIRGQPYEQYF. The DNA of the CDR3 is TGTGCCAGCATAATCAGGGGGCAACCCTACGAGCAGTACTTC.

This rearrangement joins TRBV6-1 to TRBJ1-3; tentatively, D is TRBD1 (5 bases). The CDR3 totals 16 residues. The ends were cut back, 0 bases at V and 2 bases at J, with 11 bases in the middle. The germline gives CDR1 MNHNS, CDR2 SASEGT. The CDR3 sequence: CASSEATAGTGNTIYF. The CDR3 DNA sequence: TGTGCCAGCAGTGAAGCGACTGCAGGGACTGGAAACACCATATATTTT.

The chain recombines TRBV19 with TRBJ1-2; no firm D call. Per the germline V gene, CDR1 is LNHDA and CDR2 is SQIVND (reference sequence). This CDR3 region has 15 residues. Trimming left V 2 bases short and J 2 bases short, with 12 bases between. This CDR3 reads CASSIFSPSNYGYTF. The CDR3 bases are TGTGCCAGTAGTATATTCTCCCCCTCCAACTATGGCTACACCTTC. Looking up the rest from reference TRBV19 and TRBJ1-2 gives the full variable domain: DGGITQSPKYLFRKEGQNVTLSCEQNLNHDAMYWYRQDPGQGLRLIYYSQIVNDFQKGDIAEGYSVSREKKESFPLTVTSAQKNPTAFYLCASSIFSPSNYGYTFGSGTRLTVV.

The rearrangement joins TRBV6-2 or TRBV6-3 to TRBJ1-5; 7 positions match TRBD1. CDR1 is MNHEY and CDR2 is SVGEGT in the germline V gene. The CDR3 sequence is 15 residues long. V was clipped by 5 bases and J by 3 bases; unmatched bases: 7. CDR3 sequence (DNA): TGTGCCAGCAGTCCGTGGGACAGTTCCAATCAGCCCCAGCATTTT. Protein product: CASSPWDSSNQPQHF.

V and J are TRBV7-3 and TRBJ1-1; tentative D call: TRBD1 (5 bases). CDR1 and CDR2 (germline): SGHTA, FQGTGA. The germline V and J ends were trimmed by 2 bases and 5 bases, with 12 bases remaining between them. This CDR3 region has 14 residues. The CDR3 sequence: CASSLGHGGTEAFF. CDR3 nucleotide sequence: TGTGCCAGCAGCTTAGGGCACGGGGGAACTGAAGCTTTCTTT.

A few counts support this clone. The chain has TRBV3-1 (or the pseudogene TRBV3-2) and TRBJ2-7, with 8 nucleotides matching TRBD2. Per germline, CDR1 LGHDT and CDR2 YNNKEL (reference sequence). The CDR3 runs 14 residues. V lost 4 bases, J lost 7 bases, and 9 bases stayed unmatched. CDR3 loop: CASSPSGGEEEQYF. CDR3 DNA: TGTGCCAGCAGCCCCAGCGGGGGCGAGGAGGAGCAGTACTTC.

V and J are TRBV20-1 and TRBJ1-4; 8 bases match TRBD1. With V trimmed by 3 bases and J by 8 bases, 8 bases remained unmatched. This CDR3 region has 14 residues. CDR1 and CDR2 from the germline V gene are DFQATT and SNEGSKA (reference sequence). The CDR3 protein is CSASLVQGGEKLFF. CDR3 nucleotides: TGCAGTGCTAGTCTTGTACAGGGGGGAGAAAAACTGTTTTTT.